This T cell receptor beta chain was captured by sequencing in a study of T cells in Graves' hyperthyroidism and ophthalmopathy. Study-wide points: Blood samples included most of the expanded thyroid clonotypes exceeding 0.001. From stable hyperthyroidism, ophthalmopathy was separated by a 13 V-J model.

V lost 0 bases to trimming and J lost 4 bases; unmatched junction nucleotides: 2. CDR1 SEHNR and CDR2 FQNEAQ come from the germline V gene (reference sequence). The CDR3 is made up of 16 amino acids. Concerning this clonotype itself: Its antigen is as yet unknown.

It was RNA transcripts that yielded the amplified TCR beta CDR3 regions. Carried out on the TCR CDR3, a first-round RT-PCR used the HTBI primer set. TCRdb recomputed calls from the multiplex PCR reads with MiXCR, one row per CDR3 protein. The data contain 500,000 to 600,000 distinct CDR3 sequences, about 46% of them singletons. The diagnoses drew upon clinical symptoms, serum thyroxine and TRAb, thyroid ultrasound and orbital computed tomography. The material sequenced was peripheral blood or thyroid tissue (not recorded which). J is TRBJ1-6 and V is TRBV7-9; TRBD1 matches 8 bases. The receptor comes from an adult woman with Graves' disease, either hyperthyroidism or ophthalmopathy (not recorded which). The CDR3 nucleotides read TGTGCCAGCAGCTTAGCGGGACAGGATTATAATTCACCCCTCCACTTT. It encodes CASSLAGQDYNSPLHF.